This T cell receptor beta chain originates from a study of cytomegalovirus exposure and HLA in healthy donors listed by TCRdb under 2017. About the full investigation: An earlier analysis of approximately 640 of the donors reported approximately 290 Gb of sequence data and 120 million or so unique TCR beta sequences from 150 million to 200 million T cells. Approximately 300 gigabases of sequencing data and around 85 million unique TCR sequences made up an early release that covered several hundred HLA-typed donors. Among the roughly 410 genotyped donors, more than 70% belonged to the genetic ancestry cluster associated with self-reported Caucasian donors. The study aimed to test whether signatures of past pathogen exposure could be identified by cataloging public T cell receptors. The T cell repertoires of 700 or so subjects were profiled by immunosequencing and related to cytomegalovirus serostatus. In addition to the first cohort of 666 subjects, a separate validation cohort of approximately 110 different subjects was used. The study combined high-throughput TCR immunosequencing, statistical association of individual TCRs with disease status, and machine learning to predict cytomegalovirus infection status. A later analysis re-examined previously published TCR beta repertoires from just over 650 donors and added high-resolution HLA genotyping to investigate patterns of TCR occurrence. The later analysis used no new phenotypic data to find candidate immune exposures, relying instead on TCR beta sequences and their occurrence across donors. In an earlier analysis of 500 to 650 of the donors, high-throughput TCR beta sequencing was used to judge whether each TCR beta V gene segment behaved as functional or pseudogenic. Alongside the repertoire data, information on donor age, sex, ethnicity and CMV serostatus was compiled. In a later genetic analysis, genome-wide SNP genotypes for about 65% of the roughly 700 donors were used, and that subset was treated as a discovery cohort. Every discovery cohort repertoire had been produced on one sequencing platform. Both class I and class II loci were covered by HLA typing, at four-digit resolution. The number of donors typed differed by locus, with 629-630 for A, B, C, DRB1 and DQB1, roughly 550 for DQA1, 606 for DPA1, and approximately 470 for DPB1. A handful of DR-DQ haplotypes were handled as single units for association and clustering because linkage in the cohort was strong. Across about 380 genotyped donors of the cohort, an average of roughly 230,000 unique TCR beta nucleotide sequences per donor were sequenced, and roughly a sixth of those sequences were non-productive. What the work shows at the level of the full study, not this receptor alone: The sequencing pipeline was judged likely to have produced a cluster of highly shared sequence variants as a technical artifact. Specific HLA alleles were associated with 15,000 to 20,000 TCR beta sequences at a false discovery rate of 0.05 in a later analysis. In the study, about 150 TCR beta chains were listed as associated with cytomegalovirus. According to a later analysis, parvovirus B19, influenza, CMV and Epstein-Barr virus appeared linked to several top co-occurrence clusters. Linkage disequilibrium might explain the correlated functional status among segregating V segments, but an unknown experimental factor could not be ruled out. The authors suggested that the approach could potentially be extended to other disease states and immunological phenotypes. A later analysis found that TCR association rates varied across HLA loci, with DRB1 alleles showing the most associated TCRs and HLA-C alleles the fewest. The classifier was reported to diagnose cytomegalovirus status with high specificity and sensitivity in both the original and validation cohorts. Immune exposure information for the cohort was limited to CMV serostatus. In a later genetic analysis, a missense DCLRE1C variant was associated with V-gene and J-gene trimming of TCR beta chains, and the association was replicated in an independent cohort. Because some donors lacked HLA typing at each locus, the association tests relied only on the typed subset. Compared with the 666-donor mean, donors in an Asian-associated ancestry cluster had fewer N-insertions in productive TCRs, according to a later genetic analysis. Because counts were too low, roughly 17 rarely observed V segments, including chromosome 9 orphons, were left out of the earlier analysis of 500 to 650 of the donors. In this cohort, only TCR beta chains were sequenced, and detectable features were limited by the absence of alpha or paired-chain data. When HLA alleles, especially DR and DQ, strongly co-occurred, TCR associations were difficult to assign to individual alleles. A few of the identified cytomegalovirus-associated TCR beta chains were confirmed in vitro to be specific for cytomegalovirus antigens. A further reported finding was that TCR beta sequences accurately predicted the HLA-A and HLA-B alleles for most subjects in the first cohort. The presence/absence analyses assumed that sequencing depth was roughly uniform across donors, and that assumption may not be true. In a later analysis, HLA-associated TCR beta chains were found to be more clonally expanded and to have lower generation probabilities than equally common non-associated chains. A later analysis found that most CMV-associated TCR beta chains appeared HLA-restricted, with HLA associations seemingly driven largely by CMV exposure. Most TCR sequences were seen in very few donors, while some public TCRs were found in many individuals. Broadly in line with IMGT annotations, most TCR beta V segments showed up in productive rearrangements about 87% or about 30% of the time in an earlier analysis of 450 to 600 of the donors.

The library was made by the immunoSEQ multiplex PCR assay. For the multiplex PCR, a mixture combining 60 forward primers for TCR Vbeta segments and 13 reverse primers for TCR Jbeta segments was used. A multiplex PCR assay on genomic DNA amplified the CDR3 region of rearranged TCR beta genes. Amplified TCR beta libraries were sequenced as 87-base-pair reads on the Illumina HiSeq System. In the original analysis: Across the 600 to 700 repertoires, a later analysis counted approximately 83 million unique TCR beta chains, 9 million to 14 million of which were shared by at least two donors. Raw reads were error-corrected and collapsed into unique sequences with a nearest-neighbor algorithm that merged closely related sequences to remove PCR and sequencing errors. Alignment of CDR3 sequences to IMGT reference sequences was used to assign V, D and J gene segments. For a sequence to be retained, at least a six-nucleotide match to both a V gene segment and a J gene segment was required. Rearrangements were classified as productive when the CDR3 lacked stop codons and remained in frame with V and J, and all other rearrangements were classified as non-productive. Following IMGT convention, CDR3 was defined as the stretch from the second conserved V-encoded cysteine up to the conserved J-encoded phenylalanine. The earlier analysis of about 610 of the donors excluded any sequence lacking an unambiguous match to a single V gene segment. An earlier analysis of 587 of the donors called V segments functional above 56.7% productive rearrangements and segregating when the between-donor standard deviation exceeded 5%. A statistical classification framework was developed to diagnose cytomegalovirus status using the catalog of TCR beta chain sequences. A later analysis assigned V and J genes by comparing TCR nucleotide sequences with IMGT/GENE-DB human TR gene sequences. A later analysis assigned CDR3 sequences and most-parsimonious VDJ recombination scenarios with the TCRdist pipeline. In a later analysis, each TCR beta chain was defined by its CDR3 amino acid sequence together with its V-gene family, and reads without a unique V-gene family were excluded. As a way to deal with suspected cross-contamination and a sequencing artifact, a later analysis dropped hundreds of nucleotide sequences that were highly shared and had low generation probability. For each public chain, a later analysis derived a clonal expansion index from normalized ranks of inferred template counts within each repertoire. A later analysis computed generation probabilities with a VDJ recombination model fitted to out-of-frame rearrangements, and checked the results against IGoR. In a later analysis, TCR-TCR, TCR-HLA and TCR-CMV co-occurrence was scored with hypergeometric tests, and a repertoire-size bias correction was applied to TCR pairs. False discovery rates were estimated in a later analysis by permuting HLA or CMV assignments 20 times. In a later analysis, co-occurring TCRs were grouped using DBSCAN, and TCRdist sequence similarity was added for clustering within HLA-allele-positive subsets. For co-occurrence clustering, repertoires with fewer than 30,000 or more than 120,000 public chains were excluded, along with about five repertoires with anomalous nucleotide sharing. TCRdb provides this immuneACCESS table in a form limited to in-frame rearrangements. Some clones are lacking; in checked studies, under half of them reflect an unresolved V gene, and why the rest are absent is not known. V, J and clone size reflect that table, while D and trimming were determined from the DNA. Counted in this sample were 150,000 to 200,000 clones; around 78% of them appeared once. 3.1% of the sample rests with the top ten.

The cohort was made up of 666 healthy bone marrow donors. At the time of sampling, all cohort members were nominally healthy, though unrecorded immune exposures were likely present. The donor tested CMV seronegative and was one of the 352 seronegative cohort members. Each donor provided a peripheral blood sample, and peripheral blood mononuclear cells were used for TCR beta sequencing. Genomic DNA extraction from the blood cell samples was performed with the Qiagen DNeasy Blood Extraction Kit. Concerning this clone: There is no known antigen for this receptor. No much larger clone exists at a distance of one base, and base qualities are not known.

Sample: PBMCs. The clonotype was recovered from a woman between 40 and 50 years old in good health and CMV-seronegative.

The DNA is as follows: TGTGCCAGCAGAATTGTCGGGTGGGGGCAAGCCTCCTACAATGAGCAGTTCTTC. Its protein reads: CASRIVGWGQASYNEQFF. The receptor chain draws on TRBV5-4 and TRBJ2-1; a tentative D call is TRBD1 (6 bases match). The CDR3 covers 18 residues, taking in both the cysteine and the phenylalanine. This entry keeps only the CDR3 DNA: 54 bases, framed from base 1. V and J are truncated by 5 bases and 0 bases respectively, leaving an intervening sequence of 21 bases. CDR1 and CDR2 are read off the germline V gene (reference sequence) as SGHNT and YYREEE.